Listed below are T cell receptor beta chains from one sample, sequenced in a study of blood T cell repertoires in COVID-19. The table came from immunoSEQ multiplex PCR; TCRdb's copy has only in-frame clones and leaves some out. The repertoire holds approximately 46,000 clones, with around 86% as singletons. Material: peripheral blood. The source of these receptors is a man between 60 and 75 years old with active or convalescent COVID-19. Each CDR3 is given with its conserved first and last residue. D genes are given only for firm matches. The listing skips clone size in some rows; elsewhere it reads once, few, many or a size class.

>TRBV28|.|TRBD1|TRBJ1-5
TGTGCCAGCACACAGGGGGCTGGGAATCAGCCCCAGCATTTT
CASTQGAGNQPQHF
>TRBV7-8|once|.|TRBJ1-5
TGTGCCAGCAGCTTGGTTCAGGGTCAGCCCCAGCATTTT
CASSLVQGQPQHF
>TRBV3-1/TRBV3-2|.|TRBD2|TRBJ2-1
TGTGCCAGCAGCCAAATGGCGCTAGCGGGGCACAATGAGCAGTTCTTC
CASSQMALAGHNEQFF
>TRBV7-9|.|.|TRBJ1-1
TGTGCCAGCAACCAAAGGGGGTTGCCTGAAGCTTTCTTT
CASNQRGLPEAFF
>TRBV13|.|TRBD2|TRBJ2-5
TGTGCCAGCAGGTCACGACTAGCGGGGGGAGAGACCCAGTACTTC
CASRSRLAGGETQYF
>TRBV18|.|.|TRBJ1-1
TGTGCCAGCTCACCTCCCCCGGGGATCGGCCTAGCTTTCTTT
CASSPPPGIGLAFF
>TRBV18|.|TRBD1|TRBJ1-2
TGTGCCAGCTCAAGCGGGACAGGGGAGACGGGCTACACCTTC
CASSSGTGETGYTF
>TRBV2|.|TRBD1|TRBJ1-5
TGTGCCAGCAGTGAAATAGGACAGGGCCGTCAGCCCCAGCATTTT
CASSEIGQGRQPQHF
>TRBV29-1|.|.|TRBJ1-1
TGCAGCGTCGACACTGAAGCTTTCTTT
CSVDTEAFF
>TRBV24-1|.|.|TRBJ1-5
TGTGCCACCAGTGATTCCAGCGAGAGCAATCAGCCCCAGCATTTT
CATSDSSESNQPQHF
>TRBV19|.|.|TRBJ1-5
TGTGCCAGTCAGCTACACTATAGCAATCAGCCCCAGCATTTT
CASQLHYSNQPQHF
>TRBV5-3|.|TRBD1|TRBJ1-1
TGTGCCAGAAGCTTGGACAGGGGACTGAACACTGAAGCTTTCTTT
CARSLDRGLNTEAFF
>TRBV7-3|.|.|TRBJ2-1
TGTGCCAGCAGCGCTCAGTGGGGCCGCCTTGGCAATGAGCAGTTCTTC
CASSAQWGRLGNEQFF
>TRBV7-2|.|TRBD1|TRBJ1-1
TGTGCCAGCAGCTGGGACAGGGTGAACACTGAAGCTTTCTTT
CASSWDRVNTEAFF
>TRBV18|.|.|TRBJ1-2
TGTGCCAGCTCACGAACAGGGATCGGTCGTGATGGCTACACCTTC
CASSRTGIGRDGYTF
>TRBV28|.|.|TRBJ1-4
TGTGCCAGCACCTCTTGGGGGGGAAGAACTAATGAAAAACTGTTTTTT
CASTSWGGRTNEKLFF
>TRBV4-2|.|.|TRBJ1-1
TGTGCCAGCAGCCAAGGGGTTAGGGTCGGGGGCACTGAAGCTTTCTTT
CASSQGVRVGGTEAFF
>TRBV27|once|.|TRBJ1-2
TGTGCCAGCACATCGCACAGGGAGAGCGACTATGGCTACACCTTC
CASTSHRESDYGYTF
>TRBV7-9|.|TRBD1|TRBJ2-3
TGTGCCAGCAGCTTAGGACAGGGAGACACAGATACGCAGTATTTT
CASSLGQGDTDTQYF
>TRBV4-1|.|.|TRBJ2-5
TGCGCCAGCAGCCAAAAGCCGGCGGGGGAGACCCAGTACTTC
CASSQKPAGETQYF
>TRBV7-2|once|.|TRBJ1-2
TGTGCCAGCAGCTTAGGACAAATTCTTAGTTCTCGTGGCTACACCTTC
CASSLGQILSSRGYTF
>TRBV6-5|.|.|TRBJ1-1
TGTGCCAGCAGCCAAACAGGGATCACTGAAGCTTTCTTT
CASSQTGITEAFF
>TRBV29-1|.|TRBD1|TRBJ2-1
TGCAGCGCCAAACGGGACAGAGTTTACAATGAGCAGTTCTTC
CSAKRDRVYNEQFF
>TRBV19|.|.|TRBJ1-5
TGTGCCAGTAGTATTCTTAGCGGTGGGTGGGACGGATACACCCTGCATCAGCCCCAGCATTTT
CASSILSGGWDGYTLHQPQHF
>TRBV20-1|.|.|TRBJ2-3
TGCAGTGCTAGTAACAGGGAAAGCACAGATACGCAGTATTTT
CSASNRESTDTQYF
>TRBV5-1|.|.|TRBJ1-1
TGCGCCAGCAGCTTGTCACATCAGAACACTGAAGCTTTCTTT
CASSLSHQNTEAFF
>TRBV9|many|TRBD1|TRBJ1-1
TGTGCCAGCAGCGTAGTTTCAGGGGGCACTGAAGCTTTCTTT
CASSVVSGGTEAFF
>TRBV7-9|.|TRBD1|TRBJ1-1
TGTGCCAGCAGACAACAGGGGGCCATGAACACTGAAGCTTTCTTT
CASRQQGAMNTEAFF
>TRBV2|.|.|TRBJ2-7
TGTGCCAGTTGGACAGAGCAGAGAAGATACGAGCAGTACTTC
CASWTEQRRYEQYF
>TRBV18|.|TRBD1|TRBJ1-1
TGTGCCAGCTTCCTCGAACGACAGGGGACTGAAGCTTTCTTT
CASFLERQGTEAFF
>TRBV30|.|.|TRBJ2-2
TGTGCCTGGAGCGGTGGGGCGGCGAACACCGGGGAGCTGTTTTTT
CAWSGGAANTGELFF
>TRBV2|.|TRBD2|TRBJ2-7
TGTGCCAGAGGGAGGGGTAGGGCCTACGAGCAGTACTTC
CARGRGRAYEQYF
>TRBV7-2|.|TRBD1|TRBJ1-2
TGTGCCAGCAGCTTACAGGGACAGGGTCTGAGTGGCTACACCTTC
CASSLQGQGLSGYTF
>TRBV13|.|.|TRBJ1-1
TGTGCCAGCAGCTTAGGCCTAGGAAGCTGGAGTGAAGCTTTCTTT
CASSLGLGSWSEAFF
>TRBV12-3/TRBV12-4|.|.|TRBJ2-1
TGTGCCAGCAGTTTGGTTCCTACCACTGAGCAGTTCTTC
CASSLVPTTEQFF
>TRBV30|.|.|TRBJ1-5
TGTGCCTGGAGTGTACGGAGCAATCAGCCCCAGCATTTT
CAWSVRSNQPQHF
>TRBV10-3|.|.|TRBJ2-1
TGTGCCATCAATGGGGGACTTTCCTACAATGAGCAGTTCTTC
CAINGGLSYNEQFF
>TRBV3-1/TRBV3-2|.|.|TRBJ2-2
TGTGCCAGCAGCCAAGGTGGAGGGGCGTCCGGGGAGCTGTTTTTT
CASSQGGGASGELFF
>TRBV6-6|.|TRBD1|TRBJ2-1
TGTGCCAGCAGTACCTCCGGCGGGACAGGGGTGAATGAGCAGTTCTTC
CASSTSGGTGVNEQFF
>TRBV7-3|.|.|TRBJ2-7
TGTGCCAGCAGCAATACTCCGGAACTATTCTTC
CASSNTPELFF
>TRBV10-3|.|TRBD1|TRBJ1-2
TGTGCCATCATTAGAGACTTACTCGGGACAGGGGGTGGCTACACCTTC
CAIIRDLLGTGGGYTF
>TRBV19|.|TRBD1|TRBJ2-5
TGTGCCAGTAGTAAGGGGGACAGCCTGCAAGAGACCCAGTACTTC
CASSKGDSLQETQYF
>TRBV10-3|few|TRBD1|TRBJ1-1
TGTGCCATCAGCCCTCGACAGGGTTTGAACACTGAAGCTTTCTTT
CAISPRQGLNTEAFF
>TRBV30|.|.|TRBJ2-1
TGTGCCTACAGGACAACCAGCTCCTACAATGAGCAGTTCTTC
CAYRTTSSYNEQFF
>TRBV11-2|.|TRBD2|TRBJ2-7
TGTGCCAGCAGCTTGGGGGGAGGGGAGCAGTACTTC
CASSLGGGEQYF
>TRBV5-1|.|.|TRBJ2-3
TGCGCCAGCAGCTTCCGGGACACCAGCACAGATACGCAGTATTTT
CASSFRDTSTDTQYF
>TRBV5-1|.|TRBD1|TRBJ1-1
TGCGCCAGCAGCCCTAGGGCCGGGACAGGGGGGTCTGAAGCTTTCTTT
CASSPRAGTGGSEAFF
>TRBV19|.|TRBD1|TRBJ1-1
TGTGCCAGTAGTCTCCACCGGGACAGGGCATCCCCTGAAGCTTTCTTT
CASSLHRDRASPEAFF
>TRBV3-1/TRBV3-2|.|.|TRBJ1-1
TGTGCCAGCAGTCAGGGGACATCCTGGGGGGAAGCTTTCTTT
CASSQGTSWGEAFF
>TRBV28|.|.|TRBJ1-4
TGTGCCAGCAGGAGGGCAACTAATGAAAAACTGTTTTTT
CASRRATNEKLFF
>TRBV4-3|once|.|TRBJ1-2
TGCGCCAGCAGCCAAGATCCTGAAGGGGCCGGAGCTAACTATGGCTACACCTTC
CASSQDPEGAGANYGYTF
>TRBV2|.|TRBD1|TRBJ2-7
TGTGCCAGTTGGCGGACAGGCAACTCCTACGAGCAGTACTTC
CASWRTGNSYEQYF
>TRBV7-9|few|.|TRBJ1-1
TGTGCCAGCAGCTCCCCCGGACAGAGGAACACTGAAGCTTTCTTT
CASSSPGQRNTEAFF
>TRBV11-3|.|.|TRBJ2-3
TGTGCCAGCGGCCAAGGCACAGATACGCAGTATTTT
CASGQGTDTQYF
>TRBV7-2|.|.|TRBJ1-1
TGTGCCAGCAGCCAACACGGAGGAGCTTTCTTT
CASSQHGGAFF